Listed below are T cell receptor beta chains from one sample, sequenced in a study of regulatory T cells in long-lasting Graves disease. Each CDR3 protein is one row after TCRdb ran MiXCR on the multiplex PCR reads. Altogether about 470,000 distinct CDR3 sequences are present, more than 20% being singletons, with the ten largest covering about 7.8%. Sequencing used peripheral blood mononuclear cells (PBMCs), obtained when the disease was refractory, from a patient treated with antithyroid drugs. These receptors originate from a female donor with Graves disease. Both conserved end residues are part of each CDR3.

V: TRBV20-1
J: TRBJ1-5
CDR3: CSARENRFGQPQHF

V: TRBV24-1
J: TRBJ2-4
CDR3: CATDQGAKNIQYF

V: TRBV29-1
J: TRBJ1-1
CDR3: CSVGIWSDTEAFF

V: TRBV5-1
J: TRBJ2-2
CDR3: CASSLRSRVVTGELFF

V: TRBV5-6
J: TRBJ2-7
CDR3: CASSLTSVDEQYF

V: TRBV7-2
J: TRBJ2-5
CDR3: CASRPQGGQETQYF

V: TRBV14
J: TRBJ2-7
CDR3: CASSQRVGTGAYEQYF

V: TRBV29-1
J: TRBJ2-1
CDR3: CSVGDRVYNEQFF

V: TRBV6-1
J: TRBJ2-7
CDR3: CASSEFLRYEQYF

V: TRBV12-3/TRBV12-4
J: TRBJ1-1
CDR3: CASSFSGGLGTEAFF

V: TRBV6-1
J: TRBJ1-5
CDR3: CASSEVPSNQPQHF

V: TRBV2
J: TRBJ2-1
CDR3: CASSEVAGAWNEQFF

V: TRBV12-3/TRBV12-4
J: TRBJ1-5
CDR3: CASSLHMGGIGNQPQHF

V: TRBV7-9
J: TRBJ1-2
CDR3: CASSNGQYEANYGYTF

V: TRBV28
J: TRBJ2-7
CDR3: CASSPGGNTYEQYF

V: TRBV30
J: TRBJ1-1
CDR3: CACNRAPDTEAFF

V: TRBV7-2
J: TRBJ1-3
CDR3: CASSALEQGKGNTIYF

V: TRBV27
J: TRBJ1-1
CDR3: CASSPTAGGRTEAFF

V: TRBV3-1
J: TRBJ2-5
CDR3: CASSQVLGLAGGETQYF

V: TRBV27
J: TRBJ1-6
CDR3: CASSLNGNSPLHF

V: TRBV7-9
J: TRBJ1-5
CDR3: CASSLPEQPQHF

V: TRBV29-1
J: TRBJ2-2
CDR3: CSVEVSHSSNTGELFF

V: TRBV20-1
J: TRBJ2-7
CDR3: CSAWSTASYEQYF

V: TRBV28
J: TRBJ2-7
CDR3: CASRSDRVNEQYF

V: TRBV7-2
J: TRBJ1-1
CDR3: CASSLEGLAGKAFF

V: TRBV28
J: TRBJ1-5
CDR3: CASSSGSNQPQHF

V: TRBV28
J: TRBJ2-7
CDR3: CASSHHYEQYF

V: TRBV5-8
J: TRBJ1-1
CDR3: CASSWWTDEAFF